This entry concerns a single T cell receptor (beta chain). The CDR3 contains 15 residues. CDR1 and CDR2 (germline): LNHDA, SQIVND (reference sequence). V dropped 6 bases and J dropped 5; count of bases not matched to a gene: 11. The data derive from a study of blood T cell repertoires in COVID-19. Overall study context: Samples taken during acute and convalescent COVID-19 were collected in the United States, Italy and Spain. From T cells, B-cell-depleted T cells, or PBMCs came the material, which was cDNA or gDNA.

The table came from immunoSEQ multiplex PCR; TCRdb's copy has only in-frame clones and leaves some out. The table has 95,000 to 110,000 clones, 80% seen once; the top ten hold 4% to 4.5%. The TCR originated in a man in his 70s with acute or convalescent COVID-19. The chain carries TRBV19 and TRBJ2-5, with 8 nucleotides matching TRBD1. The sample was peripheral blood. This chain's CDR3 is CASRVSGGGAETQYF. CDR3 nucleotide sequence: TGTGCCAGTAGGGTCTCAGGGGGCGGTGCGGAGACCCAGTACTTC. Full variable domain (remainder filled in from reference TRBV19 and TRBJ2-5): DGGITQSPKYLFRKEGQNVTLSCEQNLNHDAMYWYRQDPGQGLRLIYYSQIVNDFQKGDIAEGYSVSREKKESFPLTVTSAQKNPTAFYLCASRVSGGGAETQYFGPGTRLLVL.